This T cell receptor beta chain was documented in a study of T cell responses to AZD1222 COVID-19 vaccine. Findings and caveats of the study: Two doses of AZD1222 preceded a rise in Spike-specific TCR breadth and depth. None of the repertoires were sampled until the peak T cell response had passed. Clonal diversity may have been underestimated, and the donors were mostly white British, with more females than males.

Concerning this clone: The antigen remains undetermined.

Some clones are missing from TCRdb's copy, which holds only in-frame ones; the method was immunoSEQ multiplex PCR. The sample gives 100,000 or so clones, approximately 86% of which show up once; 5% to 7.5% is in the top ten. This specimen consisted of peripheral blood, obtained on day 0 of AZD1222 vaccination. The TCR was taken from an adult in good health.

CDR3 coding DNA: TGCGCCAGCAGCCAATCCCGAGGGGGCCTCTCCTACGAGCAGTACTTC. Its protein is CASSQSRGGLSYEQYF. This chain uses TRBV4-3 with TRBJ2-7, with 7 positions matching TRBD1. The CDR3 loop spans 16 amino acids. Trimming took 2 bases from V and 0 from J; bases not matched to a gene: 7. Germline lookup yields CDR1 LGHNA and CDR2 YSLEER.